This is a list of T cell receptor beta chains from one sample in a study of blood T cell repertoires in COVID-19. Clones were sequenced by immunoSEQ multiplex PCR, and TCRdb holds only the in-frame ones, with some missing. The profile covers about 210,000 clones, with around nine tenths appearing a single time and 5.5% to 7.5% taken by the ten largest. Input material: peripheral blood. The receptor set was obtained from a man aged 55 to 70 who had recovered from COVID-19. The CDR3 runs from the conserved cysteine through the conserved F or W. A D gene is named only where the DNA matches it firmly. Clone sizes are given selectively: once, few, many, or a class where the clone is expanded.

d_call	v_call	clone_size	j_call	cdr3_nt	cdr3_aa
-	TRBV7-2	-	TRBJ1-1	TGTGCCAGCAGCTTAGAATCAGGGCGGAACACTGAAGCTTTCTTT	CASSLESGRNTEAFF
-	TRBV28	once	TRBJ1-2	TGTGCCAGCAGTCCCCCCGGGGTAACTAACTATGGCTACACCTTC	CASSPPGVTNYGYTF
TRBD1	TRBV28	-	TRBJ1-2	TGTGCCAGCAGTTTCCGGACAGGGGATTTTGGCTACACCTTC	CASSFRTGDFGYTF
-	TRBV19	-	TRBJ1-1	TGTGCCAGTAGGGAGGGTGGGGGGAAAAACACTGAAGCTTTCTTT	CASREGGGKNTEAFF
TRBD1	TRBV5-4	once	TRBJ1-2	TGTGCCAGCAGCTTGGACCCACAGGGGGCTAACTATGGCTACACCTTC	CASSLDPQGANYGYTF
TRBD1	TRBV27	-	TRBJ1-1	TGTGCCAGCAGTTTCGACAGGGGAAGCACTGAAGCTTTCTTT	CASSFDRGSTEAFF
-	TRBV5-6	-	TRBJ2-1	TGTGCCAGCAGCTTGGTAACAGTTCGCACAATTGAGCAGTTCTTC	CASSLVTVRTIEQFF
TRBD1	TRBV12-3/TRBV12-4	-	TRBJ2-5	TGTGCCAGCAGTTTCAGGGGGCAAGAGACCCAGTACTTC	CASSFRGQETQYF
-	TRBV5-1	-	TRBJ2-7	TGCGCCAGCAGCCCAAGCTCGCGGCAGGGGGGATCAGGATTTAATACCTACGAGCAGTACTTC	CASSPSSRQGGSGFNTYEQYF
-	TRBV11-3	few	TRBJ1-1	TGTGCCAGCAGCTTAGGCGGGGTGAACACTGAAGCTTTCTTT	CASSLGGVNTEAFF
TRBD2	TRBV7-2	-	TRBJ2-3	TGTGCCAGCAGCTTAGCGGCGGGGGGAGTCGAAGATACGCAGTATTTT	CASSLAAGGVEDTQYF
-	TRBV25-1	once	TRBJ1-2	TGTGCCAGCAGTGAATTCGGGGGGTACTATGGCTACACCTTC	CASSEFGGYYGYTF
-	TRBV7-2	-	TRBJ2-7	TGTGCCAGCAGCTTAAGGCAGGGGATGAGCTCCTACGAGCAGTACTTC	CASSLRQGMSSYEQYF
-	TRBV12-3/TRBV12-4	many	TRBJ1-1	TGTGCCAGCAGGCGATTCACTGAAGCTTTCTTT	CASRRFTEAFF
TRBD2	TRBV2	-	TRBJ2-3	TGTGCCAGCAGTGTCGAGACTAGCGGGGGGGCGTCAGATACGCAGTATTTT	CASSVETSGGASDTQYF
-	TRBV6-1	-	TRBJ2-7	TGTGCCAGCAGTGAAAGACCAGGAAGTAGCTTC	CASSERPGSSF
-	TRBV30	-	TRBJ1-5	TGTGCCTGGAGTGTACGGGGTTATCAGCCCCAGCATTTT	CAWSVRGYQPQHF
TRBD2	TRBV28	-	TRBJ2-1	TGTGCCAGCAGTACCGGGACTAGCAGCTACAATGAGCAGTTCTTC	CASSTGTSSYNEQFF
-	TRBV7-2	-	TRBJ2-1	TGTGCCAGCAGCTTACAGGGGGGCGACTACAATGAGCAGTTCTTC	CASSLQGGDYNEQFF
TRBD2	TRBV18	-	TRBJ2-7	TGTGCCAGCTCACCTCAGCGGGAGCCAAGCGAGCAGTACTTC	CASSPQREPSEQYF
-	TRBV28	-	TRBJ2-7	TGTGCCAGTCTCGACATCCTACCCTCCTACGAGCAGTACTTC	CASLDILPSYEQYF
-	TRBV28	-	TRBJ1-5	TGTGCCAGCACAACCCAGGGAACAGGCAATCAGCCCCAGCATTTT	CASTTQGTGNQPQHF
-	TRBV9	-	TRBJ1-1	TGTGCCAGCAGCGTAGACGGACGGGGGGTGGGCACTGAAGCTTTCTTT	CASSVDGRGVGTEAFF
-	TRBV9	-	TRBJ1-6	TGTGCCAGCAGCGTAGGATGGGCAGTAAATGCTTCACCCCTCCACTTT	CASSVGWAVNASPLHF
-	TRBV28	-	TRBJ2-7	TGTGCCAGCACCAGACAGTCGGAGAAGCAGTACTTC	CASTRQSEKQYF
TRBD1	TRBV5-4	-	TRBJ2-5	TGTGCCAGCAGCCGAGAAGGGGGCGGAGAGACCCAGTACTTC	CASSREGGGETQYF
TRBD1	TRBV5-4	-	TRBJ1-1	TGTGCCAGCAGCTTGAACAGGGGCACTGAAGCTTTCTTT	CASSLNRGTEAFF
-	TRBV4-1	-	TRBJ1-5	TGCGCCAGCAGCCCGGACATTAATCAGCCCCAGCATTTT	CASSPDINQPQHF
-	TRBV5-1	-	TRBJ2-5	TGCGCCAGCAGGCCCACTAGTTTTTCCCCAGAGACCCAGTACTTC	CASRPTSFSPETQYF
-	TRBV3-1/TRBV3-2	once	TRBJ1-2	TGTGCCAGCAGTCCCCGGCGGGTAGGCGGCTACACCTTC	CASSPRRVGGYTF
-	TRBV2	-	TRBJ2-7	TGTGCCAGCAGTGAACAGGGGAGCTCCTACGAGCAGTACTTC	CASSEQGSSYEQYF
-	TRBV29-1	-	TRBJ2-7	TGCAGCACAGGTCGGACAGAGAGCTCCTACGAGCAGTACTTC	CSTGRTESSYEQYF
TRBD2	TRBV5-1	-	TRBJ2-7	TGCGCCAGCAGCTTGACTAGCGGGAGCGGCGAGCAGTACTTC	CASSLTSGSGEQYF
TRBD1	TRBV28	-	TRBJ1-3	TGTGCCAGCAGCTTGCGCCCGCTTAGACAGGGAAAATCTGGAAACACCATATATTTT	CASSLRPLRQGKSGNTIYF
-	TRBV11-2	-	TRBJ1-1	TGTGCCAGCAGCTTAGCCCGAGGACACATGAACACTGAAGCTTTCTTT	CASSLARGHMNTEAFF
-	TRBV6-5	-	TRBJ1-5	TGTGCCAGCAGTTATAATTCCGGGCAGCCCCAGCATTTT	CASSYNSGQPQHF
-	TRBV19	few	TRBJ2-6	TGTGCCAGTAGAACTGACACAACTGGGGCCAACGTCCTGACTTTC	CASRTDTTGANVLTF
-	TRBV10-1	-	TRBJ2-3	TGCGCCAGCAGTGACAGGACTGGCACAGATACGCAGTATTTT	CASSDRTGTDTQYF
-	TRBV18	-	TRBJ1-5	TGTGCCAGCTCACCCTCCCCCGCGGGGGGAGGACTCAATCAGCCCCAGCATTTT	CASSPSPAGGGLNQPQHF
TRBD2	TRBV2	-	TRBJ2-1	TGTGCCAGCAGTGAAGCGCGGACTAGCGGGAGTCTTGAGCAGTTCTTC	CASSEARTSGSLEQFF
TRBD1	TRBV6-5	-	TRBJ1-2	TGTGCCAGCAATGGACAGGGAGGGAACTATGGCTACACCTTC	CASNGQGGNYGYTF
-	TRBV7-9	few	TRBJ1-2	TGTGCCAGCAGCTCGACAGTAGGCGCTGGCTACACCTTC	CASSSTVGAGYTF
-	TRBV21-1	-	TRBJ1-1	TGTGCCAGCAGCTGCGTAGACGGTAGTGCAGGGTGCATACCTCTTACCACTGAAGCTTTCTTT	CASSCVDGSAGCIPLTTEAFF
-	TRBV18	-	TRBJ2-1	TGTGCCAGCTCGCCGGAGGCGGGTCGAGAGCAGTTCTTC	CASSPEAGREQFF
TRBD1	TRBV7-3	-	TRBJ2-7	TGTGCCAGCAGCTCAGGGGGTAATCCCCTTTACGAGCAGTACTTC	CASSSGGNPLYEQYF
TRBD1	TRBV28	-	TRBJ2-7	TGTGCCAGCACCCCACTCGGGACAGGGGTTGGGTACGAGCAGTACTTC	CASTPLGTGVGYEQYF
-	TRBV5-1	-	TRBJ1-3	TGCGCCAGCAGCTTGGACGGCAGGGGCCTTCGACTCTCTGGAAACACCATATATTTT	CASSLDGRGLRLSGNTIYF
-	TRBV11-3	-	TRBJ2-3	TGTGCCAGCAGCTCATGGACAGCGGATACGCAGTATTTT	CASSSWTADTQYF